This entry lists 27 T cell receptor beta chains sequenced from one sample in a study of blood T cell repertoires in COVID-19. The data were produced by immunoSEQ multiplex PCR, yet TCRdb's version contains in-frame clones alone and is incomplete. The top ten hold about 1.1% of the sample, which has 400,000 or so clones, more than 80% seen once. Source material: PBMCs or T cells enriched from blood (not recorded which). The origin of the receptors is a man aged 30-40 years who had recovered from COVID-19.

The gene calls are TRBV28 and TRBJ1-4; a weak D match, TRBD1 (5 bases). V was cut by 3 bases and J by 0 bases, with 11 bases left in between. This CDR3 region has 16 residues. Germline loops: CDR1 MDHEN, CDR2 SYDVKM. CDR3 bases: TGTGCCAGCAGTTTGGAACCACAGGCAACTAATGAAAAACTGTTTTTT. It is translated as CASSLEPQATNEKLFF.

V usage is TRBV4-1 and J usage is TRBJ2-2; tentatively, D is TRBD1 (5 bases). The ends were cut back, 0 bases at V and 1 base at J, with 12 bases in the middle. The germline V gene has CDR1 MGHRA and CDR2 YSYEKL. CDR3 length equals 17 residues. In DNA, the CDR3 is TGCGCCAGCAGCCAAGATTTAGGGGCTTTGAACACCGGGGAGCTGTTTTTT. Its translation: CASSQDLGALNTGELFF.

The chain uses TRBV7-2 and TRBJ1-5; TRBD1 is a possible D gene (5 bases). V lost 5 bases, J lost 6 bases, and 17 bases lay in between. Per germline, CDR1 SGHTA and CDR2 FQGNSA. CDR3 size: 15 residues. CDR3 loop: CASSNFGGKAQPQHF. The CDR3 nucleotides are TGTGCCAGCAGCAACTTTGGGGGGAAGGCTCAGCCCCAGCATTTT.

The rearrangement joins TRBV28 to TRBJ1-2, with TRBD1 matching over 8 bases. The CDR3 extends over 14 amino acids. V shed 5 bases, J shed 4 bases, and the junction held 6 bases outside the gene matches. Germline V gives CDR1 MDHEN, CDR2 SYDVKM. CDR3 loop: CASSIPGQAYGYTF. The CDR3, as DNA: TGTGCCAGCAGTATACCGGGACAGGCCTATGGCTACACCTTC.

The chain couples TRBV4-2 to TRBJ2-1, with 12 bases aligning to TRBD2. Trimming cost V 3 bases and J 7 bases; bases outside gene matches: 10. Germline V gene sequence: CDR1 LGHNA, CDR2 YNFKEQ. CDR3 length equals 17 residues. CDR3 residues: CASSQDSSGRAENEQFF. CDR3 sequence (DNA): TGTGCCAGCAGCCAGGACTCTAGCGGGAGGGCCGAGAATGAGCAGTTCTTC.

The chain combines TRBV5-1 with TRBJ2-7; tentatively, D is TRBD2 (6 bases). The germline gives CDR1 SGHRS, CDR2 YFSETQ. The CDR3 has 14 amino acids. V was shortened by 3 bases and J by 3 bases, with 13 bases between the two germline ends. CDR3 amino acids: CASSSGTLNYEQYF. CDR3 coding DNA: TGCGCCAGCAGCTCCGGGACTTTGAACTACGAGCAGTACTTC. Full variable domain (missing parts from reference TRBV5-1 and TRBJ2-7): KAGVTQTPRYLIKTRGQQVTLSCSPISGHRSVSWYQQTPGQGLQFLFEYFSETQRNKGNFPGRFSGRQFSNSRSEMNVSTLELGDSALYLCASSSGTLNYEQYFGPGTRLTVT.

The V call is TRBV7-3, the J call TRBJ2-1; D might be TRBD2 (6 bases). V shed 2 bases and J shed 2 bases, with 10 bases lying between them. Germline CDR1 SGHTA, CDR2 FQGTGA. The CDR3 is 15 amino acids. The CDR3 bases are TGTGCCAGCAGCTTACGGGAGCCCCCCTACAATGAGCAGTTCTTC. It is translated as CASSLREPPYNEQFF.

This clone has only one observation. This sequence joins TRBV12-5 and TRBJ2-3; TRBD2 matches 7 bases. J lost 2 bases, V lost 5 bases, and 10 bases had no gene match. This CDR3 is 16 amino acids long. Germline CDR1 and CDR2: LGHNT and FRNRAP. This CDR3 is CASGLRDYQSTDTQYF. The CDR3 DNA sequence: TGTGCTAGTGGTCTCCGGGACTATCAGTCCACAGATACGCAGTATTTT.

The chain links TRBV2 to TRBJ2-7, with 7 positions matching TRBD1. V lost 8 bases to trimming and J lost 3 bases; unmatched junction nucleotides: 7. The CDR3 extends over 13 amino acids. Germline loops: CDR1 SNHLY, CDR2 FYNNEI. The CDR3 DNA reads TGTGCCAGCGACAAACAGGGGCTCTACGAGCAGTACTTC. Translated: CASDKQGLYEQYF. Using reference TRBV2 and TRBJ2-7 for the parts outside the CDR3, the full variable domain is EPEVTQTPSHQVTQMGQEVILRCVPISNHLYFYWYRQILGQKVEFLVSFYNNEISEKSEIFDDQFSVERPDGSNFTLKIRSTKLEDSAMYFCASDKQGLYEQYFGPGTRLTVT.

The genes are TRBV3-1 (or the pseudogene TRBV3-2) and TRBJ1-5, with D tentatively TRBD1 (5 bases). The germline CDR1 and CDR2 sequences are LGHDT and YNNKEL (reference sequence). The CDR3 has 14 residues. V was cut by 3 bases and J by 5 bases, with 11 bases left in between. The CDR3 here is CASSQTDRHQPQHF. Written as DNA, the CDR3 is TGTGCCAGCAGCCAGACTGACAGACATCAGCCCCAGCATTTT.

The chain carries TRBV19 and TRBJ1-5, with D possibly matching TRBD1 (6 bases). Trimming cost V 8 bases and J 2 bases, with 10 bases left between them. The CDR3 has 13 amino acids. Germline assignment: CDR1 LNHDA and CDR2 SQIVND (reference sequence). This CDR3 reads CASLDSGNQPQHF. Written as DNA, the CDR3 is TGTGCCAGTTTGGACAGCGGCAATCAGCCCCAGCATTTT. The full variable domain, with the rest looked up from reference TRBV19 and TRBJ1-5, is DGGITQSPKYLFRKEGQNVTLSCEQNLNHDAMYWYRQDPGQGLRLIYYSQIVNDFQKGDIAEGYSVSREKKESFPLTVTSAQKNPTAFYLCASLDSGNQPQHFGDGTRLSIL.

The V and J genes are TRBV5-1 and TRBJ2-2, with 8 bases fitting TRBD1. The CDR3 is 16 residues long. CDR1 and CDR2 from the germline V gene are SGHRS and YFSETQ. Germline trimming cut 3 bases from V and 4 bases from J; bases unmatched to any gene: 8. CDR3: CASSWSAQGGTGELFF. The CDR3 region has the DNA TGCGCCAGCAGCTGGTCGGCACAGGGGGGCACCGGGGAGCTGTTTTTT.

This clone was detected once. This rearrangement joins TRBV7-2 to TRBJ1-5; D gene unclear. The CDR3 runs 14 residues. Germline V CDR1 and CDR2: SGHTA, FQGNSA. The V end lost 1 base, the J end lost 9 bases, and 13 bases lay between the germline ends. CDR3 in amino acids: CASSLEAESGPQHF. The DNA for the CDR3 is TGTGCCAGCAGCTTAGAAGCGGAATCAGGGCCCCAGCATTTT.

The gene calls are TRBV18 and TRBJ1-6, with a possible D match to TRBD1 (6 bases). V dropped 6 bases and J dropped 6 bases, with 9 bases sitting between them. CDR3 size: 13 residues. Germline values: CDR1 KGHSH, CDR2 LQKENI. The chain's CDR3 is CASSDSFNSPLHF. The CDR3 region has the DNA TGTGCCAGCTCGGACAGTTTTAATTCACCCCTCCACTTT.

This rearrangement joins TRBV28 to TRBJ1-4, with 7 bases that match TRBD1. The germline V gene encodes CDR1 MDHEN and CDR2 SYDVKM. With V trimmed by 5 bases and J by 10 bases, 10 bases remained unmatched. The CDR3 has 14 residues. The CDR3 nucleotides are TGTGCCAGCAGTCCACCGGGACAGCTCCGAAAACTGTTTTTT. It encodes CASSPPGQLRKLFF.

The genes are TRBV6-1 and TRBJ2-7; no firm D call. The CDR3 covers 12 residues. V was cut by 1 base and J by 2 bases, with 3 bases left in between. Germline V gives CDR1 MNHNS, CDR2 SASEGT. CDR3 amino acids: CASSEEPYEQYF. CDR3 nucleotides: TGTGCCAGCAGTGAAGAGCCCTACGAGCAGTACTTC.

This sequence joins TRBV5-1 and TRBJ2-5; D is undetermined. The CDR3 contains 13 residues. In germline, CDR1 is SGHRS, CDR2 YFSETQ. V lost 5 bases and J 5 bases, leaving 13 bases between the germline ends. The DNA for the CDR3 is TGCGCCAGCAGTCAGTACCCTGCCGAGACCCAGTACTTC. Its translation: CASSQYPAETQYF.

This clone was observed a single time. The genes are TRBV5-1 and TRBJ2-5, with 7 bases that match TRBD2. The V and J ends lost 0 bases and 11 bases, in that order; junction bases with no gene match: 7. Germline V gene lookup returns CDR1 SGHRS and CDR2 YFSETQ. The CDR3 length is 13 residues. The CDR3 DNA follows: TGCGCCAGCAGCTTGGGGCTAGCGGAGGGACAGTACTTC. Encoded protein: CASSLGLAEGQYF.

Concerning this clone itself: The same CDR3 arises from other DNA sequences in this sample as well. The chain joins TRBV4-1 to TRBJ2-7; a possible D gene is TRBD2 (5 bases). Germline V gene sequence: CDR1 MGHRA, CDR2 YSYEKL. Trimming stripped 1 base from V and 4 bases from J, with 11 bases between. The CDR3 is 14 amino acids. The CDR3 DNA sequence: TGCGCCAGCAGCCAAGGGCTAGCCGGGTACGAGCAGTACTTC. Translation gives CASSQGLAGYEQYF.

There are a few counts of this clone. The chain combines TRBV10-3 with TRBJ2-2; TRBD2 aligns across 8 bases. The germline gives CDR1 ENHRY, CDR2 SYGVKD. The CDR3 length is 16 residues. The ends lost 2 bases at V and 7 bases at J; junction bases unmatched: 9. CDR3 loop: CAISEPIGGGRGELFF. In DNA, the CDR3 is TGTGCCATCAGTGAGCCGATAGGCGGGGGGCGCGGGGAGCTGTTTTTT.

The rearrangement joins TRBV29-1 to TRBJ1-2; no definite D call. V was cut by 2 bases and J by 3 bases, with 13 bases left in between. The V gene's germline CDR1 is SQVTM and CDR2 ANQGSEA. The CDR3 is 14 residues long. CDR3 in amino acids: CSVEKGGRYYGYTF. Here the CDR3 DNA reads TGCAGCGTTGAAAAAGGAGGACGGTACTATGGCTACACCTTC. The full variable domain, its missing parts supplied by reference TRBV29-1 and TRBJ1-2, is SAVISQKPSRDICQRGTSLTIQCQVDSQVTMMFWYRQQPGQSLTLIATANQGSEATYESGFVIDKFPISRPNLTFSTLTVSNMSPEDSSIYLCSVEKGGRYYGYTFGSGTRLTVV.

The chain is built from TRBV18 and TRBJ2-1; 8 positions match TRBD1. Germline values: CDR1 KGHSH, CDR2 LQKENI. V lost 3 bases, J lost 4 bases, and 5 bases stayed unmatched. There are 15 residues in the CDR3. The CDR3 loop is CASSPDRGGYNEQFF. CDR3 nucleotides: TGTGCCAGCTCACCCGACAGGGGTGGGTACAATGAGCAGTTCTTC.

This clone was observed a single time. The chain couples TRBV12-3 or TRBV12-4 to TRBJ1-1; the D is unclear. V was pared by 6 bases and J by 5 bases, with 13 bases between. The length of the CDR3 is 13 residues. CDR3 in amino acids: CASSLPLRTEAFF. Written as DNA, the CDR3 is TGTGCCAGCAGCCTACCACTAAGGACTGAAGCTTTCTTT.

The CDR3 here is CASSLGLAINNEQFF. The CDR3, as DNA: TGCGCCAGCAGCTTGGGACTAGCGATTAACAATGAGCAGTTCTTC. The V call is TRBV5-1, the J call TRBJ2-1; TRBD2 matches at 8 bases. The length of the CDR3 is 15 residues. The junction had 4 bases not matched to a gene; V was cut back by 0 bases and J by 5 bases. The germline V gene encodes CDR1 SGHRS and CDR2 YFSETQ. Supplemented by reference TRBV5-1 and TRBJ2-1, the full variable domain reads KAGVTQTPRYLIKTRGQQVTLSCSPISGHRSVSWYQQTPGQGLQFLFEYFSETQRNKGNFPGRFSGRQFSNSRSEMNVSTLELGDSALYLCASSLGLAINNEQFFGPGTRLTVL.

The rearrangement joins TRBV5-1 to TRBJ2-1, with 8 bases that match TRBD2. Germline CDR1 reads SGHRS; CDR2 reads YFSETQ. The length of the CDR3 is 16 residues. V dropped 7 bases and J dropped 7; count of bases not matched to a gene: 16. The CDR3 coding sequence is TGCGCCAGCCGAATAACGGTGGTTAGCGGGACTAATGAGCAGTTCTTC. Its protein is CASRITVVSGTNEQFF.

This chain uses TRBV3-1 (or the pseudogene TRBV3-2) with TRBJ1-5; no clear D gene. The V end lost 1 base, the J end lost 3 bases, and 7 bases lay between the germline ends. This CDR3 comprises 14 residues. The germline V gene encodes CDR1 LGHDT and CDR2 YNNKEL (reference sequence). Here the CDR3 reads CASSQGGFNQPQHF. The DNA for the CDR3 is TGTGCCAGCAGCCAAGGAGGGTTCAATCAGCCCCAGCATTTT.

The V gene is TRBV7-8, the J gene TRBJ2-3; 12 bases map to TRBD2. Germline CDR1 and CDR2: SGHVS and FQNEAQ. The CDR3 is 15 residues long. Trimming took 5 bases from V and 3 from J; bases not matched to a gene: 3. The CDR3, as DNA: TGTGCCAGCAGCCGTACTAGCGGGAGGACAGATACGCAGTATTTT. Translating gives CASSRTSGRTDTQYF.